This TCR beta chain was identified in a study of T cell responses to AZD1222 COVID-19 vaccine. Assay: immunoSEQ multiplex PCR; the TCRdb copy retains only in-frame clones and omits some. The profile shows 200,000 or so clones, about 93% of them singletons. This clone was counted once. Germline V gene data show CDR1 as SGDLS and CDR2 as YYNGEE. Trimming stripped 2 bases from V and 8 bases from J, with 13 bases between. The CDR3 is 13 amino acids. This receptor was taken from an adult who received the AZD1222 COVID-19 vaccine. The sample in question was peripheral blood, obtained 28 days after the second AZD1222 dose. The chain employs TRBV9 and TRBJ1-1; D is ambiguous. CDR3 sequence reads: CASSVFRATEAFF. CDR3 sequence (DNA): TGTGCCAGCAGCGTGTTTAGGGCCACCGAAGCTTTCTTT.